Sequencing of this T cell receptor beta chain was carried out in a study of beta chain features in type 1 diabetes. Study results and limitations: HLA effects on TCRB rearrangement stayed unresolved here. Patients with type 1 diabetes carried fewer insertions and had more deletions at their VDJ junctions. Among patients with Type 1 diabetes, TCRB CDR3s were moderately but significantly shorter in every one of the four CD4+ subsets.

All of the isolated RNA was reverse transcribed, so expressed TCRB transcripts were sequenced. The data were produced by immunoSEQ multiplex PCR, yet TCRdb's version contains in-frame clones alone and is incomplete. This sample has 150,000 to 200,000 clones, with 50% to 70% found just once. One heparinised draw of blood, averaging around 120 mL, came from each donor. Sort purity for all populations was recorded as exceeding 98%. Remarks on this clone: Its antigen is still unknown.

Germline V lookup: CDR1 GTSNPN, CDR2 SVGIG (reference sequence). The V and J ends lost 0 bases and 7 bases respectively, with 10 bases between them. This CDR3 spans 13 amino acids. The sample comprised naive CD4+ T cells from blood. The clonotype was recovered from a man aged 25 to 40 with type 1 diabetes. The chain joins TRBV30 to TRBJ1-5; D uncertain. The CDR3 nucleotides are TGTGCCTGGAGTGTACACATCGACCAGCCCCAGCATTTT. Translated: CAWSVHIDQPQHF.